This T cell receptor beta chain was observed in a study of identical twins. The donors were all healthy and Caucasian. Whole-study results and caveats: Beta clonotypes that were abundant in cord blood contained fewer insertions, a pattern absent from memory repertoires. In drawing conclusions, the study used cross-sectional statistical analysis and did not follow the same donors.

This clonotype has at least ten counts. Its target is unknown. Template switching added a universal primer binding site, and final cDNA carried unique molecular identifiers. TCRdb reanalysed the 5' RACE reads using MiXCR and keeps one entry per CDR3 protein. The sample holds about 100,000 distinct CDR3 sequences; 5.9% are singletons and the top ten take 10% to 15%. The V and J ends lost 7 bases and 1 base respectively, with 15 bases between them. Per the germline V gene, CDR1 is SQVTM and CDR2 is ANQGSEA. The CDR3 contains 14 residues. The source of this sequence is a woman aged 50 to 65 in good health. Material for sequencing was memory T cells sorted from blood. V gene TRBV29-1 combines with J gene TRBJ2-3; D assignment may be TRBD1 or TRBD2 (6 bases each). CDR3 sequence (DNA): TGCAGCGGTCGTTGGGGGGCTGGCACAGATACGCAGTATTTT. Residues: CSGRWGAGTDTQYF.